This TCR beta chain was observed in a study of cytomegalovirus exposure and HLA in healthy donors. Amplification used 60 Vbeta primers and 13 Jbeta primers. Profiling relied on immunoSEQ multiplex PCR, and the TCRdb table lists in-frame clones only, not all of them. The sample has approximately 110,000 clones; around three quarters are singletons. The TCR was taken from a man aged 45-65 years in good health and CMV-seropositive. Sequenced input: PBMCs.

CDR3 amino acids: CASSLLSRVGGQEAFF. The CDR3, as DNA: TGCGCCAGCAGCTTGTTATCGCGGGTCGGGGGACAGGAAGCTTTCTTT. This chain joins TRBV5-1 and TRBJ1-1; TRBD1 agrees at 7 bases. Germline trimming cut 1 base from V and 8 bases from J; bases unmatched to any gene: 14. This CDR3 spans 16 amino acids. The V gene's germline CDR1 is SGHRS and CDR2 YFSETQ.